The present entry profiles one TCR beta chain with its context. This entry comes from a study of control samples from healthy donors and cancer patients. Germline-derived CDR1 and CDR2 are MNHEY and SVGAGI. The ends lost 4 bases at V and 2 bases at J; junction bases unmatched: 5. The CDR3 is 15 residues long. Repertoires were generated with immunoSEQ multiplex PCR, while TCRdb's copy carries only in-frame clones and drops some. The sample carries 100,000 to 150,000 clones, around 90% recorded once. The sample taken for sequencing was blood. The sequence was obtained from a man aged 50-60 years in good health. The rearrangement links TRBV6-5 to TRBJ1-5, with TRBD1 matching over 7 bases. CDR3 coding DNA: TGTGCCAGCAGTTCGACAGGGTTGGGCAATCAGCCCCAGCATTTT. Protein sequence: CASSSTGLGNQPQHF.